A selection of T cell receptor beta chains follows, all from one sample in a study of neurological immune-mediated disorders. TCRdb reprocessed the 5' RACE reads with MiXCR, giving one entry per CDR3 protein. The sample has tens of thousands of distinct CDR3 sequences; 15% to 20% are singletons. Sequenced material: CD8+ T cells from blood. These receptors all come from a woman in her late teens or twenties with multiple sclerosis. Each CDR3 is given with its conserved first and last residue. Fields, in order: V gene, clone size, D gene, J gene, CDR3 DNA, CDR3 protein. A D gene is named only where the DNA matches it firmly. Size tells how often a clone was seen (once, few, many) or the class of an expanded clone, and some rows leave it out.

TRBV9	medium-sized	TRBD2	TRBJ2-3	TGTGCCAGCAGCACGCGAGCGGGAGCTACAGATACGCAGTATTTT	CASSTRAGATDTQYF
TRBV7-6	many	.	TRBJ1-5	TGTGCCAGCAGCCGCTCCCCCCGACAATATCAGCCCCAGCATTTT	CASSRSPRQYQPQHF
TRBV7-8	many	TRBD1	TRBJ2-1	TGTGCCAGCAGCCTGCGGGACAGGGAGAACAATGAGCAGTTCTTC	CASSLRDRENNEQFF
TRBV14	.	.	TRBJ2-5	TGTGCCAGCAGCCAAGGGGGGTTAGAGGAGACCCAGTACTTC	CASSQGGLEETQYF
TRBV11-2	many	.	TRBJ1-2	TGTGCCAGCAGCCACCCCACCGGGTCGACGGGCTACACCTTC	CASSHPTGSTGYTF
TRBV6-2/TRBV6-3	many	.	TRBJ2-5	TGTGCCAGCAGTATCCGTGGTAGCGGTACCCAAGAGACCCAGTACTTC	CASSIRGSGTQETQYF
TRBV20-1	many	.	TRBJ2-5	TGCAGTGCGGAACCTAGCGCCGCCGCTACCCAAGAGACCCAGTACTTC	CSAEPSAAATQETQYF
TRBV29-1	many	.	TRBJ2-7	TGCAGCGTTGAACGTGTTCCCCACGAGCAGTACTTC	CSVERVPHEQYF
TRBV3-1	many	.	TRBJ2-7	TGTGCCAGCAGCCCTACCCTCCCGGACAGTTTTACACCCTACGAGCAGTACTTC	CASSPTLPDSFTPYEQYF
TRBV9	medium-sized	TRBD1	TRBJ1-2	TGTGCCAGCAGCGGGGGACAGGGCTCCCAGTTTGGCTACACCTTC	CASSGGQGSQFGYTF
TRBV25-1	many	TRBD1	TRBJ1-1	TGTGCAGGGAGGGGGACAGGGTTAAGAATTGCCACTGAAGCTTTCTTT	CAGRGTGLRIATEAFF
TRBV7-6	many	.	TRBJ1-5	TGTGCCAGCAGCTCCCAGAAGGGGTCTTGGCAGCCCCAGCATTTT	CASSSQKGSWQPQHF
TRBV12-3/TRBV12-4	many	.	TRBJ1-1	TGTGCCAGCAGAACAGGTTATAATGAAGCTTTCTTT	CASRTGYNEAFF
TRBV6-6	many	.	TRBJ2-2	TGTGCCAGCAGTTACGCGGGACGGACAAGGGACACCGGGGAGCTGTTTTTT	CASSYAGRTRDTGELFF
TRBV6-5	.	TRBD1	TRBJ1-2	TGTGCCAGCAGTACACAGGGGACCGGGACAGCGTATGGCTACACCTTC	CASSTQGTGTAYGYTF
TRBV20-1	medium-sized	.	TRBJ1-1	TGCAGTGCTAGGTGGCTTCTTAACACTGAAGCTTTCTTT	CSARWLLNTEAFF
TRBV14	many	TRBD1	TRBJ1-2	TGTGCCAGCAGATCCGGGACAGGCTATGGCTACACCTTC	CASRSGTGYGYTF
TRBV29-1	many	.	TRBJ2-2	TGCAGCGTAGGCCCGGGACTGAACACCGGGGAGCTGTTTTTT	CSVGPGLNTGELFF
TRBV11-2	many	.	TRBJ2-5	TGTGCCAGCAGCCTAGTCGGAGGGTTGGCGGAGACCCAGTACTTC	CASSLVGGLAETQYF
TRBV6-5	many	.	TRBJ1-1	TGTGCCAGCAGTTACTCGGTGCTGGACACTGAAGCTTTCTTT	CASSYSVLDTEAFF
TRBV7-6	many	.	TRBJ2-1	TGTGCCAGCAGCTTAGGCGGAACTGAGCAGTTCTTC	CASSLGGTEQFF
TRBV5-1	many	.	TRBJ2-1	TGCGCCAGCAGCTTGAAATCGGGTAATGAGCAGTTCTTC	CASSLKSGNEQFF
TRBV10-3	.	.	TRBJ1-2	TGTGCCATCAGTGAGTCGAAGCCAGGGTCCTATGGCTACACCTTC	CAISESKPGSYGYTF
TRBV5-1	many	.	TRBJ1-1	TGCGCCAGCAGCCCGGCTGGGGGAGGAACTGAAGCTTTCTTT	CASSPAGGGTEAFF
TRBV7-6	many	TRBD2	TRBJ2-5	TGTGCCAGCAGCTTAATTAGGACTAGCGGGGCTCAAGAGACCCAGTACTTC	CASSLIRTSGAQETQYF
TRBV5-1	many	.	TRBJ2-5	TGCGCCAGCAGCTTCGCCTCCTCAGGGACCCAGTACTTC	CASSFASSGTQYF
TRBV29-1	medium-sized	TRBD1	TRBJ1-1	TGCAGCGTTGAAGGACAGGGTGAAGCTTTCTTT	CSVEGQGEAFF
TRBV27	many	.	TRBJ2-1	TGTGCCAGCAGTTCACATGGGCGGGAGCAGTTCTTC	CASSSHGREQFF
TRBV27	medium-sized	.	TRBJ1-5	TGTGCCAGCAGTTTTGCAGGGGAGGCTTTTCAGCCCCAGCATTTT	CASSFAGEAFQPQHF
TRBV10-3	once	.	TRBJ2-7	TGTGCCATCCTTAAGGCGGGATCGCGGAACGAGCAGTACTTC	CAILKAGSRNEQYF
TRBV20-1	.	TRBD2	TRBJ2-5	TGCAGTGGAAGCGGGGGGGGCCCTGAGACCCAGTACTTC	CSGSGGGPETQYF
TRBV27	.	.	TRBJ1-6	TGTGCCAGCAGACAGACCCCTTATAGCTCCTATAATTCACCCCTCCACTTT	CASRQTPYSSYNSPLHF
TRBV20-1	.	.	TRBJ2-7	TGCAGTGCTAGAGTAGGCCGGGAGCGAGCCAGGACCGGTTCTTACGAGCAGTACTTC	CSARVGRERARTGSYEQYF
TRBV12-3/TRBV12-4	many	.	TRBJ1-6	TGTGCCAGCAGTTTGGTGAGAACCGCCTTGCGTAATTCACCCCTCCACTTT	CASSLVRTALRNSPLHF
TRBV20-1	many	.	TRBJ1-5	TGCAGTGCTGGGGGGCCCGGTCTGGAGCCCCAGCATTTT	CSAGGPGLEPQHF
TRBV25-1	many	TRBD2	TRBJ2-1	TGTGCCAGCAGTGAATATAGGGCGAGCGGGGTTGATGAGCAGTTCTTC	CASSEYRASGVDEQFF
TRBV3-1	medium-sized	TRBD1	TRBJ1-2	TGTGCCAGCAGCTCTCGGACAGGGAAAGGCTACACCTTC	CASSSRTGKGYTF
TRBV6-5	many	TRBD2	TRBJ2-3	TGTGCCAGCAGGCCGGTAGCGGGCCGGGCATGGGATACGCAGTATTTT	CASRPVAGRAWDTQYF
TRBV3-1	many	.	TRBJ2-4	TGTGCCAGCAGCCAAGGAACAGGGAGGGCCAAAAACATTCAGTACTTC	CASSQGTGRAKNIQYF
TRBV5-1	many	.	TRBJ1-1	TGCGCCAGCAGCTTCCCGGATGACACTGAAGCTTTCTTT	CASSFPDDTEAFF
TRBV7-9	many	TRBD1	TRBJ2-1	TGTGCCAGCAGCCTGAGACAGGGAACTCCGGGGTACAATGAGCAGTTCTTC	CASSLRQGTPGYNEQFF
TRBV12-3/TRBV12-4	many	.	TRBJ1-1	TGTGCCAGCAGTTGGACTCTTGGTGAAGCTTTCTTT	CASSWTLGEAFF
TRBV7-9	many	.	TRBJ2-1	TGTGCCAGCAGCTTTGGTCCTGAGCGGCAGTTCTTC	CASSFGPERQFF
TRBV6-2/TRBV6-3	.	.	TRBJ2-3	TGTGCCAGCAGTTACTCCGAGCCCACAGATACGCAGTATTTT	CASSYSEPTDTQYF
TRBV10-3	.	TRBD2	TRBJ2-4	TGTGCCATCAGTGAGTCCCTAGCGGGAGTTCCCAAAAACATTCAGTACTTC	CAISESLAGVPKNIQYF
TRBV2	few	.	TRBJ2-2	TGTGCCAGCAGGAGGGCAGCCAACACCGGGGAGCTGTTTTTT	CASRRAANTGELFF
TRBV9	many	.	TRBJ2-5	TGTGCCAGCAGCACCAGAGACAGGACCCAAGAGACCCAGTACTTC	CASSTRDRTQETQYF
TRBV4-3	many	TRBD2	TRBJ2-1	TGCGCCAGCAGCCAAGATGGGACTAGCGGGAGAGGTGATGAGCAGTTCTTC	CASSQDGTSGRGDEQFF
TRBV6-4	many	TRBD1	TRBJ2-2	TGTGCCAGCAGCCCCGGGACAGGGACGGGCACCGGGGAGCTGTTTTTT	CASSPGTGTGTGELFF
TRBV4-1	.	TRBD2	TRBJ2-2	TGCGCCAACAGCCAAGTTATAAATCTAGCGGGGGGGCCCGGGGAGCTGTTTTTT	CANSQVINLAGGPGELFF
TRBV7-2	.	.	TRBJ1-1	TGTGCCAGCAGCTCAAGGAGGGGGGACACTGAAGCTTTCTTT	CASSSRRGDTEAFF
TRBV11-1	.	.	TRBJ2-7	TGTGCCAGCAGGCGGGATGGGGGGCACTACGAGCAGTACTTC	CASRRDGGHYEQYF
TRBV28	many	.	TRBJ2-3	TGTGCCAGCAGTTTAGAGGGGGAGCGGGATACGCAGTATTTT	CASSLEGERDTQYF
TRBV5-1	.	.	TRBJ2-2	TGCGCCAGCAACTTGGCGCGGTCCGAGAACACCGGGGAGCTGTTTTTT	CASNLARSENTGELFF
TRBV10-3	many	TRBD1	TRBJ2-7	TGTGCCATCAGTGACGGACAGGGGCTCTACGAGCAGTACTTC	CAISDGQGLYEQYF
TRBV29-1	many	TRBD2	TRBJ2-3	TGCAGCGTTGAAGATGGGGCGGGAGGTTATACGCAGTATTTT	CSVEDGAGGYTQYF
TRBV4-3	many	.	TRBJ1-1	TGCGCCAGCAGCCAAGACGGGGGGCCGAACACTGAAGCTTTCTTT	CASSQDGGPNTEAFF
TRBV20-1	many	.	TRBJ1-2	TGCAGTGCTAGAGATCTCTTCGGAGGGGCGCACTATGGCTACACCTTC	CSARDLFGGAHYGYTF
TRBV29-1	many	.	TRBJ2-7	TGCAGCGTTGTAGGAGGGGAGAGCTACTACGAGCAGTACTTC	CSVVGGESYYEQYF
TRBV5-1	.	TRBD2	TRBJ2-2	TGCGCCAGCAGCCCCGGGACTAGCGGGGAGACCGGGGAGCTGTTTTTT	CASSPGTSGETGELFF